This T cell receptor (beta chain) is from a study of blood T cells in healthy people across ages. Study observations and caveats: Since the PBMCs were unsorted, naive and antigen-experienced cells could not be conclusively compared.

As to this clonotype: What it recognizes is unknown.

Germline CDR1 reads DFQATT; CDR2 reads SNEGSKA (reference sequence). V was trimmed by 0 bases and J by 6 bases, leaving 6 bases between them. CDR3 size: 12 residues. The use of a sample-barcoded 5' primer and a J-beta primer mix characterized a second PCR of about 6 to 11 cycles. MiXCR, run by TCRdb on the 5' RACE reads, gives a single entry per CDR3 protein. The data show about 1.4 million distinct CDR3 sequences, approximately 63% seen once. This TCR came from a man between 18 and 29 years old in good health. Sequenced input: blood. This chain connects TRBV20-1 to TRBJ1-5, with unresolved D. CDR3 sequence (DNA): TGCAGTGCTAGAGAAAACGGTCAGCCCCAGCATTTT. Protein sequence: CSARENGQPQHF.